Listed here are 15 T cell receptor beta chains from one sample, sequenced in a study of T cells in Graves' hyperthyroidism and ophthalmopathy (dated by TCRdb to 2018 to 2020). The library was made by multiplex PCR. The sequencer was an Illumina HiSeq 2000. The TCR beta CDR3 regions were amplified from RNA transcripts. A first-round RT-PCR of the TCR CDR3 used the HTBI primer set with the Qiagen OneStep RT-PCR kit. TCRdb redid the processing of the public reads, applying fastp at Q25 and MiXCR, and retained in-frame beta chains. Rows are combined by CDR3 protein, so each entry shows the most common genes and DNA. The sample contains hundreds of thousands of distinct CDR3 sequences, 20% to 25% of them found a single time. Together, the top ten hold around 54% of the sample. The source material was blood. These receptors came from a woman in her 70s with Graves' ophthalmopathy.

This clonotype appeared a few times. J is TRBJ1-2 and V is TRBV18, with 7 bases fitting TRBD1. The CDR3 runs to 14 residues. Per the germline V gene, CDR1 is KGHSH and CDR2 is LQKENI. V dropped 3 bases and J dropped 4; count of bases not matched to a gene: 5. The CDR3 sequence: CASSPETGPYGYTF. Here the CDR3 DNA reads TGTGCCAGCTCACCGGAGACAGGGCCCTATGGCTACACCTTC. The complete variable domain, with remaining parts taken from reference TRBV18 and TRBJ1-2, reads NAGVMQNPRHLVRRRGQEARLRCSPMKGHSHVYWYRQLPEEGLKFMVYLQKENIIDESGMPKERFSAEFPKEGPSILRIQQVVRGDSAAYFCASSPETGPYGYTFGSGTRLTVV.

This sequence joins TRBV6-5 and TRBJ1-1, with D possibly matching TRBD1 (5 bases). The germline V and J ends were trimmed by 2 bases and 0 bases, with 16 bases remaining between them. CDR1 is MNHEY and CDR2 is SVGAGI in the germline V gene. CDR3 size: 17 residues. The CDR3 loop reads CASSYPTELNMNTEAFF. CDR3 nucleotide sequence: TGTGCCAGCAGTTACCCGACAGAACTAAATATGAACACTGAAGCTTTCTTT.

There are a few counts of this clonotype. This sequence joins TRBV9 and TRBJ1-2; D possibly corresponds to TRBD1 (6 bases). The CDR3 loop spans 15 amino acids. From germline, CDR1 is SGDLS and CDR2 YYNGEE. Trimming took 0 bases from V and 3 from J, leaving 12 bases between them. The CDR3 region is CASSVVTGQHYGYTF. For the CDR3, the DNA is TGTGCCAGCAGCGTAGTAACCGGACAGCACTATGGCTACACCTTC.

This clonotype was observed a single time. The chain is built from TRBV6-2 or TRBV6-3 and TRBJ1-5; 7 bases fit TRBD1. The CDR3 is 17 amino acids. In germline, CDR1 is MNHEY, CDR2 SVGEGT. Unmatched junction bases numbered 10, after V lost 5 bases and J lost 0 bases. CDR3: CASSNLRDSNSNQPQHF. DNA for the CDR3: TGTGCCAGCAGTAACCTCCGGGACAGCAATAGCAATCAGCCCCAGCATTTT.

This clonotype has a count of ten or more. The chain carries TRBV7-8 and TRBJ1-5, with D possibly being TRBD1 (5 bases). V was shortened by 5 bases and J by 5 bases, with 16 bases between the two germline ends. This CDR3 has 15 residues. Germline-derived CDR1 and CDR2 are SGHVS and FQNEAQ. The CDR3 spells CASSRSPQGDQPQHF. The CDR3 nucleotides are TGTGCCAGCAGCCGCTCCCCGCAGGGAGATCAGCCCCAGCATTTT.

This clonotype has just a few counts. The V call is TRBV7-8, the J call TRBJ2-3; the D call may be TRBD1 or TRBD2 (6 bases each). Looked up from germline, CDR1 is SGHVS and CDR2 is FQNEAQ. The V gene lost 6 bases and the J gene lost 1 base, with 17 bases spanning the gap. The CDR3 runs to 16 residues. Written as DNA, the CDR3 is TGTGCCAGCAGTTACTCTCGGGGGCCCGGCACAGATACGCAGTATTTT. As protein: CASSYSRGPGTDTQYF.

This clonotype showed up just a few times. The CDR3 sequence: CASSFTSSYNSPLHF. CDR3 sequence (DNA): TGTGCCAGCAGTTTCACAAGCTCCTATAATTCACCCCTCCACTTT. The rearrangement uses TRBV12-3 or TRBV12-4 and TRBJ1-6; D remains ambiguous. The CDR3 extends over 15 amino acids. V lost 3 bases, J lost 0 bases, and 6 bases lay in between.

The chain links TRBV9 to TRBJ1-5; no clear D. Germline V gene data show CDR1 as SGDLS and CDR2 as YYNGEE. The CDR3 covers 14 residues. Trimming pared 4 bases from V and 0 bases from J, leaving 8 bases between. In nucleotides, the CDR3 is TGTGCCAGCAGCAAGGACGGTAGCAATCAGCCCCAGCATTTT. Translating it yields CASSKDGSNQPQHF. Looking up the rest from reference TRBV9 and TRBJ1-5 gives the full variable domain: DSGVTQTPKHLITATGQRVTLRCSPRSGDLSVYWYQQSLDQGLQFLIQYYNGEERAKGNILERFSAQQFPDLHSELNLSSLELGDSALYFCASSKDGSNQPQHFGDGTRLSIL.

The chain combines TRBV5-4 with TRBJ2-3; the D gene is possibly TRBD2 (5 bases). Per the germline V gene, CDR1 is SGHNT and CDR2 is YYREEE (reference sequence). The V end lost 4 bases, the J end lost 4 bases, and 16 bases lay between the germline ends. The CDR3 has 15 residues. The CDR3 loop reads CASSADSRAADTQYF. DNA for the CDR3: TGTGCCAGCAGCGCGGACTCAAGGGCGGCAGATACGCAGTATTTT.

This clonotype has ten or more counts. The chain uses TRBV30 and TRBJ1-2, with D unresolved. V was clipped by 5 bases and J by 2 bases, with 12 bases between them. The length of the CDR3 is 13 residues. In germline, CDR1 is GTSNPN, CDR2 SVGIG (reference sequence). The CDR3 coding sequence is TGTGCCTGGCGGAGGGAAGCCAACTATGGCTACACCTTC. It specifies CAWRREANYGYTF.

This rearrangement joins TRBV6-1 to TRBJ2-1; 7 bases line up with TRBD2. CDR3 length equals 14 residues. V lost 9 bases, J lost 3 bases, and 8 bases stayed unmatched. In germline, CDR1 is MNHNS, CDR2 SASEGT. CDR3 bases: TGTGCCAGTCAAACTAGCGCGATCTACAATGAGCAGTTCTTC. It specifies CASQTSAIYNEQFF.

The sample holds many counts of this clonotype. The CDR3 bases are TGCAGTGCTAGACAGGGCCCAGCTAACTATGGCTACACCTTC. As protein: CSARQGPANYGYTF. This chain connects TRBV20-1 to TRBJ1-2; a possible D gene is TRBD1 (5 bases). Germline CDR1 is DFQATT and CDR2 is SNEGSKA (reference sequence). V gave up 2 bases and J gave up 0 bases, with 10 bases separating them. The length of the CDR3 is 14 residues.

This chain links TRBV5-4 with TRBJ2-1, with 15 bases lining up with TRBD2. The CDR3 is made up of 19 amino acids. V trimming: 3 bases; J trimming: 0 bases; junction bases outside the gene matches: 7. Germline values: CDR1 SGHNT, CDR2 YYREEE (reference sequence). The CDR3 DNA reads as TGTGCCAGCAGCTGGACTAGCGGGAGGGCCGGAAGCTCCTACAATGAGCAGTTCTTC. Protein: CASSWTSGRAGSSYNEQFF.

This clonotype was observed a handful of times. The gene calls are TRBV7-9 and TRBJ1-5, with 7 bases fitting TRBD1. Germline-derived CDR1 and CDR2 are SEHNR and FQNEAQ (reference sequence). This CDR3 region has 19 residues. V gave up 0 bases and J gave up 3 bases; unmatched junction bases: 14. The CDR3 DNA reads TGTGCCAGCAGCTTAGCGCTCCTGGAGACAGGGAACAACAATCAGCCCCAGCATTTT. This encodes CASSLALLETGNNNQPQHF.

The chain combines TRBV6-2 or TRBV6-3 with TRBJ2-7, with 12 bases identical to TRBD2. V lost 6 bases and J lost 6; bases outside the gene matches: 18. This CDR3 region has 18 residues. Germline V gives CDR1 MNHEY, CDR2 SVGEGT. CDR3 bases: TGTGCCAGCAGGGGTACGGAGGCCTGGGCGGGACTAGCGGGCGAGCAGTACTTC. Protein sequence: CASRGTEAWAGLAGEQYF.